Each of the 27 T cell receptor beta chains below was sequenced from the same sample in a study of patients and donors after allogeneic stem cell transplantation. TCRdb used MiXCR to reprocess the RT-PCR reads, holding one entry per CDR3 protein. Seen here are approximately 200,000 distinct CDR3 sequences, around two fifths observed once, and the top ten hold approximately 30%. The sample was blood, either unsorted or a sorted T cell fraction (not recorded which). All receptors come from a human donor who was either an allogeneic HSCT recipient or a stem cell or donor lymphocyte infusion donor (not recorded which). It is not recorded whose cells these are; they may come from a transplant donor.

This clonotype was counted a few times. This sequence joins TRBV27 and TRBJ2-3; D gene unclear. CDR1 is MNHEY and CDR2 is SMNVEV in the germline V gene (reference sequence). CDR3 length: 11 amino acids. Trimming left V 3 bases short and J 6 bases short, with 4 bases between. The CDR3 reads CASSFSDTQYF. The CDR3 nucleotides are TGTGCCAGCAGTTTCTCGGATACGCAGTATTTT.

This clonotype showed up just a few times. The CDR3 DNA is TGTGCCAGCAGCCGTCTAGCGGGACCCTACAATGAGCAGTTCTTC. This codes for CASSRLAGPYNEQFF. This chain uses TRBV9 with TRBJ2-1; 9 bases are a match to TRBD2. The V segment lost 4 bases and the J segment 2 bases; nucleotides outside the gene matches: 4. The CDR3 loop spans 15 amino acids. CDR1 is SGDLS, CDR2 YYNGEE, per germline.

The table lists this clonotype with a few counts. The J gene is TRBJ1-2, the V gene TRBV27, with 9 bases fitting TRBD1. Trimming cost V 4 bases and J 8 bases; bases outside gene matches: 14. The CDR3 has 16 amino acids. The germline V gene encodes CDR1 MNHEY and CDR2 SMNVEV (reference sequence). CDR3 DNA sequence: TGTGCCAGCAGTTCGTACGGAGGGACAGGGCTACGGGGCTACACCTTC. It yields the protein CASSSYGGTGLRGYTF.

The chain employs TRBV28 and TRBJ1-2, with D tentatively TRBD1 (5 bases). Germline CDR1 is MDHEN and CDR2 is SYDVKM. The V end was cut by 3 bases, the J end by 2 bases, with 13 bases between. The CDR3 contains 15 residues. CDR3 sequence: CASSFSGTGNYGYTF. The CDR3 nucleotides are TGTGCCAGCAGTTTTTCCGGGACGGGGAACTATGGCTACACCTTC.

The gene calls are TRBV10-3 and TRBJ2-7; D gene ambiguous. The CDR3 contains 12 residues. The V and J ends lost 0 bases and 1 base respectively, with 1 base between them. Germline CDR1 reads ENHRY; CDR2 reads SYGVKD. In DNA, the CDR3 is TGTGCCATCAGTGAGTCATCCTACGAGCAGTACTTC. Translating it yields CAISESSYEQYF.

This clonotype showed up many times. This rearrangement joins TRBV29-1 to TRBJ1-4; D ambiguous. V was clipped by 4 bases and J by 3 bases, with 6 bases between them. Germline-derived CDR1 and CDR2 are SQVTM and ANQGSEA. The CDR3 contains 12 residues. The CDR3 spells CSVGIPNEKLFF. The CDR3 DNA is TGCAGCGTTGGTATTCCTAATGAAAAACTGTTTTTT.

CDR3: CASSWGQGLPTDTQYF. The CDR3 DNA is TGTGCCAGCAGTTGGGGACAGGGCCTTCCCACAGATACGCAGTATTTT. V gene TRBV28 combines with J gene TRBJ2-3, with 9 bases lining up with TRBD1. This CDR3 is built from 16 residues. Per the germline V gene, CDR1 is MDHEN and CDR2 is SYDVKM. The V segment lost 4 bases and the J segment 2 bases; nucleotides outside the gene matches: 7.

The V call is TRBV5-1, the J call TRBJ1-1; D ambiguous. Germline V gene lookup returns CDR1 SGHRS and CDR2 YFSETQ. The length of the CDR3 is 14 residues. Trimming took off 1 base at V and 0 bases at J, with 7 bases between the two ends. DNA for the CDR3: TGCGCCAGCAGCTTGACAGAAATGAACACTGAAGCTTTCTTT. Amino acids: CASSLTEMNTEAFF. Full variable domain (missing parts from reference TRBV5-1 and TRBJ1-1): KAGVTQTPRYLIKTRGQQVTLSCSPISGHRSVSWYQQTPGQGLQFLFEYFSETQRNKGNFPGRFSGRQFSNSRSEMNVSTLELGDSALYLCASSLTEMNTEAFFGQGTRLTVV.

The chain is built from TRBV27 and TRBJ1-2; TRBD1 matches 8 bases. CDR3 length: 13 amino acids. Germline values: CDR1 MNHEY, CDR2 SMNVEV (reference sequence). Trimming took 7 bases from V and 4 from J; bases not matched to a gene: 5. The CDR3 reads CASTSGTGYGYTF. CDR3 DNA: TGTGCCAGCACTTCCGGGACAGGCTATGGCTACACCTTC.

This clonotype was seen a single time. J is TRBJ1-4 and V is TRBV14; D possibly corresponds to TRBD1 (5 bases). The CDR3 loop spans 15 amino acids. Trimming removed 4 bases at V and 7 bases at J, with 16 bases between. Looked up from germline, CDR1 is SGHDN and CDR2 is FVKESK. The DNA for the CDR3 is TGTGCCAGCAGCCCTCCGCGGGGGATGGGTGAAAAACTGTTTTTT. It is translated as CASSPPRGMGEKLFF.

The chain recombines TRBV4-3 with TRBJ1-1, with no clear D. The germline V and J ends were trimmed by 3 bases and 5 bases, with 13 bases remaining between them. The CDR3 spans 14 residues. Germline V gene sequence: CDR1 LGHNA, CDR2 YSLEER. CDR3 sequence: CASSHKAGLTEAFF. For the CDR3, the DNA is TGCGCCAGCAGCCATAAAGCCGGTCTTACTGAAGCTTTCTTT.

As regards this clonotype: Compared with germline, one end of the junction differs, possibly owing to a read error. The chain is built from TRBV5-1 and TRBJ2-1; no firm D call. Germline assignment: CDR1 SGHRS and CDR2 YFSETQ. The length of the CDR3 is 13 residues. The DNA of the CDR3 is TGCGCCAGCAGTTTGGCGGCGAACAATGAGCAGTTCTTC. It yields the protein CASSLAANNEQFF.

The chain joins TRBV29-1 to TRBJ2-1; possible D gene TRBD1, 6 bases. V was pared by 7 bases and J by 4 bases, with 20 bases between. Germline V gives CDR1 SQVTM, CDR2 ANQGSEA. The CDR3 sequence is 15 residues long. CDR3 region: CSGRPPGVPYNEQFF. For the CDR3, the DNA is TGCAGCGGCCGCCCCCCAGGGGTCCCTTACAATGAGCAGTTCTTC.

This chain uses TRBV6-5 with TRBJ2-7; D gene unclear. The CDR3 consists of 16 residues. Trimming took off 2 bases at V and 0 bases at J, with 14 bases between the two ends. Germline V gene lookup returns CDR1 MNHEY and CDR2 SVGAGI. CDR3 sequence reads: CASSYRIFDSSYEQYF. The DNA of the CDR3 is TGTGCCAGCAGTTACCGAATCTTTGATTCCTCCTACGAGCAGTACTTC.

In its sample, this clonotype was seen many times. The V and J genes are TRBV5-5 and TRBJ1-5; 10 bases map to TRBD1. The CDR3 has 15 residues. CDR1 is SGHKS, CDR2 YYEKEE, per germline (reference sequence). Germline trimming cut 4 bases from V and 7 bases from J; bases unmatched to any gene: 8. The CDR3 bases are TGTGCCAGCAGCGTACGGACAGGGGGGAACCAGCCCCAGCATTTT. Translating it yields CASSVRTGGNQPQHF.

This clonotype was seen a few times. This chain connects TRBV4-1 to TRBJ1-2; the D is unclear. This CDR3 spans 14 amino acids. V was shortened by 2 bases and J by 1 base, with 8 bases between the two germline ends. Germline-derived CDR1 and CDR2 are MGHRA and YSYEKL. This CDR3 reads CASSQPADNYGYTF. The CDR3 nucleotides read TGCGCCAGCAGCCAACCCGCGGATAACTATGGCTACACCTTC.

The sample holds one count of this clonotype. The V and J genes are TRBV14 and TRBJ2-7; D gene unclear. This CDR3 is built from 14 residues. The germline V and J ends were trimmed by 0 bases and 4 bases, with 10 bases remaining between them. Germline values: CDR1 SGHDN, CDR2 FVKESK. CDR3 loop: CASSQEGPPYEQYF. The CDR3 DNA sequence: TGTGCCAGCAGCCAAGAAGGGCCCCCGTACGAGCAGTACTTC.

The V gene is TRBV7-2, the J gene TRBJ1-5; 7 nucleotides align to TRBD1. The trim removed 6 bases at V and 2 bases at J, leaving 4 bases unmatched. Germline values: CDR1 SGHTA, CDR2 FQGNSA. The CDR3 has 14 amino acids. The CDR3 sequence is CASSSGTGNQPQHF. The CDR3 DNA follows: TGTGCCAGCAGTTCCGGGACAGGCAATCAGCCCCAGCATTTT.

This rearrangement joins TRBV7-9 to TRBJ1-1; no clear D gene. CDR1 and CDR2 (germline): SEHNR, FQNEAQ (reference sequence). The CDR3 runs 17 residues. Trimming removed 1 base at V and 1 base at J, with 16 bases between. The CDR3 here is CASSLVLSSGSNTEAFF. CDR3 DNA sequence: TGTGCCAGCAGCTTAGTCCTATCGTCAGGATCGAACACTGAAGCTTTCTTT.

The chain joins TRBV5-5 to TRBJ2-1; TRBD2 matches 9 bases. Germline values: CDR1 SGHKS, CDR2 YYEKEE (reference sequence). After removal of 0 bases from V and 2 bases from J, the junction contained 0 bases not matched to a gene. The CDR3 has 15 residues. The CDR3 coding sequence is TGTGCCAGCAGCTTGGGGACTAGCGCCTACAATGAGCAGTTCTTC. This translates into CASSLGTSAYNEQFF.

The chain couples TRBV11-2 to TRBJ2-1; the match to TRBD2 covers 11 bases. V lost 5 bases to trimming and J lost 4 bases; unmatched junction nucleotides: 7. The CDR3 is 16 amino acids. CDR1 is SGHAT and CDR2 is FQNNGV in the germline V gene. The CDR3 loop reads CASSPTSGSGYNEQFF. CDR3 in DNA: TGTGCCAGCAGCCCAACTAGCGGGAGTGGATACAATGAGCAGTTCTTC.

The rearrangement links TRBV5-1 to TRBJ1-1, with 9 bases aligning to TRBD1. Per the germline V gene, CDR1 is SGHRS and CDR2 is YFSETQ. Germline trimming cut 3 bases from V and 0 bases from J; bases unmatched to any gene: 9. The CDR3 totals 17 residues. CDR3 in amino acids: CASSWRGQGLMNTEAFF. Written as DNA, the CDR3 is TGCGCCAGCAGCTGGAGGGGACAGGGCCTAATGAACACTGAAGCTTTCTTT.

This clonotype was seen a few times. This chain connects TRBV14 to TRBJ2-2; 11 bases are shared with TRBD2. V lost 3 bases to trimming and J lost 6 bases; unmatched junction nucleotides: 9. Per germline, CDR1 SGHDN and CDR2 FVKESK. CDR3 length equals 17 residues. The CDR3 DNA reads TGTGCCAGCAGCCATTCTAGCGGGAGGATTGTAGCCGGGGAGCTGTTTTTT. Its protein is CASSHSSGRIVAGELFF. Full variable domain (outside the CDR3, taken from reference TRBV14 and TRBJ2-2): EAGVTQFPSHSVIEKGQTVTLRCDPISGHDNLYWYRRVMGKEIKFLLHFVKESKQDESGMPNNRFLAERTGGTYSTLKVQPAELEDSGVYFCASSHSSGRIVAGELFFGEGSRLTVL.

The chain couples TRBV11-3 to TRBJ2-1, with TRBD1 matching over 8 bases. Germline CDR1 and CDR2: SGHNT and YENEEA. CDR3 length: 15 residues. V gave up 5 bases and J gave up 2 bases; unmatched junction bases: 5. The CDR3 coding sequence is TGTGCCAGCAGCCCAAACAGGGGGGCCTACAATGAGCAGTTCTTC. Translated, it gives CASSPNRGAYNEQFF.

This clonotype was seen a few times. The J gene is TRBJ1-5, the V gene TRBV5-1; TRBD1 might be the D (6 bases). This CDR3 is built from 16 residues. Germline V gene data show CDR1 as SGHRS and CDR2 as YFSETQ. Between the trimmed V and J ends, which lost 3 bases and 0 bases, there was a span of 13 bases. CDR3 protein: CASSSGTRHSNQPQHF. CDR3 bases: TGCGCCAGCAGCTCAGGGACACGGCATAGCAATCAGCCCCAGCATTTT.

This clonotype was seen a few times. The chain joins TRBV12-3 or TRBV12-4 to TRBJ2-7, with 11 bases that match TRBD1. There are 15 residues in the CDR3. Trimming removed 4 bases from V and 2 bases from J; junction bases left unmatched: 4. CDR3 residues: CASSSGDRGTYEQYF. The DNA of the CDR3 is TGTGCCAGCAGTTCGGGGGACAGGGGGACCTACGAGCAGTACTTC.

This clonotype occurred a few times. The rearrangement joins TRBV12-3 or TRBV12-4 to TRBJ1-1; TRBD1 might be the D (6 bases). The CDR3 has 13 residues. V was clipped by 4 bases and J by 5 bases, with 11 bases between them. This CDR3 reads CASSSSGVTEAFF. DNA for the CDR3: TGTGCCAGCAGTTCCTCAGGGGTTACTGAAGCTTTCTTT.